The 26 T cell receptor beta chains presented below share a single source sample, sequenced in a study of blood T cell repertoires in COVID-19. TCRdb keeps only in-frame clones here, not all; method: immunoSEQ multiplex PCR. The profile shows under 250,000 clones, about four fifths of them singletons. Sequencing was done on a sample of peripheral blood. These receptors all come from a woman in her forties with active or convalescent COVID-19.

This clone was counted a single time. The genes are TRBV19 and TRBJ2-1, with 11 bases lining up with TRBD2. Germline CDR1 reads LNHDA; CDR2 reads SQIVND (reference sequence). J was trimmed by 1 base and V by 3 bases; bases with no gene match: 11. This CDR3 contains 19 residues. Written as DNA, the CDR3 is TGTGCCAGTAGTATGGGGGGTCCTAGCGGGAGGATTTCCTACAATGAGCAGTTCTTC. Translation: CASSMGGPSGRISYNEQFF. Variable domain in full (rest from reference TRBV19 and TRBJ2-1): DGGITQSPKYLFRKEGQNVTLSCEQNLNHDAMYWYRQDPGQGLRLIYYSQIVNDFQKGDIAEGYSVSREKKESFPLTVTSAQKNPTAFYLCASSMGGPSGRISYNEQFFGPGTRLTVL.

The chain employs TRBV7-2 and TRBJ1-5, with 8 nucleotides matching TRBD1. Germline V lookup: CDR1 SGHTA, CDR2 FQGNSA. This CDR3 spans 15 amino acids. The V and J ends lost 1 base and 5 bases, in that order; junction bases with no gene match: 4. The CDR3 is CASSLGDRGDQPQHF. The CDR3 DNA follows: TGTGCCAGCAGCTTAGGAGACAGGGGAGATCAGCCCCAGCATTTT.

This clone was counted between two and nine times. The V gene is TRBV10-1, the J gene TRBJ2-7, with a tentative D call TRBD1 (5 bases). Trimming left V 1 base short and J 2 bases short, with 12 bases between. The CDR3 has 15 residues. Germline assignment: CDR1 WNHNN and CDR2 SYGVQD (reference sequence). DNA of the CDR3: TGCGCCAGCAGTGAGTTACAGGAGACAACCTACGAGCAGTACTTC. As protein: CASSELQETTYEQYF.

The gene calls are TRBV2 and TRBJ2-2; D possibly corresponds to TRBD1 (7 bases). The CDR3 is made up of 15 amino acids. Germline lookup yields CDR1 SNHLY and CDR2 FYNNEI. V gave up 4 bases and J gave up 3 bases, with 12 bases separating them. In DNA form, the CDR3 reads TGTGCCAGCAGTGGCCAGGGGGGAGACACCGGGGAGCTGTTTTTT. This encodes CASSGQGGDTGELFF.

The chain links TRBV7-3 to TRBJ2-5; 10 nucleotides match TRBD1. J lost 3 bases, V lost 7 bases, and 2 bases had no gene match. CDR3 size: 13 residues. The V gene's germline CDR1 is SGHTA and CDR2 FQGTGA. The CDR3 bases are TGTGCCAGCACAGGACAGGGGGAAGAGACCCAGTACTTC. Translating gives CASTGQGEETQYF. Supplemented by reference TRBV7-3 and TRBJ2-5, the full variable domain reads GAGVSQTPSNKVTEKGKYVELRCDPISGHTALYWYRQSLGQGPEFLIYFQGTGAADDSGLPNDRFFAVRPEGSVSTLKIQRTERGDSAVYLCASTGQGEETQYFGPGTRLLVL.

The chain is built from TRBV18 and TRBJ1-6, with no clear D. The CDR3 spans 15 residues. The V and J ends lost 6 bases and 7 bases respectively, with 16 bases between them. Germline loops: CDR1 KGHSH, CDR2 LQKENI. CDR3 sequence (DNA): TGTGCCAGCTCGCTGGTAGCGCTGGGGAATTCACCCCTCCACTTT. Translating gives CASSLVALGNSPLHF.

In nucleotides, the CDR3 is TGTGCCAGCATTATTGACAACTCTGGAAACACCATATATTTT. Its translation: CASIIDNSGNTIYF. The chain combines TRBV6-5 with TRBJ1-3; no firm D call. Germline CDR1 reads MNHEY; CDR2 reads SVGAGI. This CDR3 has 14 residues. V lost 7 bases and J lost 0, with 10 bases in between.

Written as DNA, the CDR3 is TGCGCCAGCAGTCCCACAGGGGACTCTGGAAACACCATATATTTT. It encodes CASSPTGDSGNTIYF. The chain has TRBV5-1 and TRBJ1-3; 7 nucleotides align to TRBD1. The J segment lost 0 bases and the V segment lost 5 bases, leaving 5 bases of the junction unmatched. From germline, CDR1 is SGHRS and CDR2 YFSETQ. This CDR3 has 15 amino acids.

This rearrangement joins TRBV29-1 to TRBJ1-3; D remains ambiguous. CDR3 length: 11 residues. Germline V gene sequence: CDR1 SQVTM, CDR2 ANQGSEA. V was pared by 7 bases and J by 3 bases, with 7 bases between. The CDR3 nucleotides are TGCAGCGCCCAGGTTGGAAACACCATATATTTT. Residues: CSAQVGNTIYF.

J is TRBJ2-7 and V is TRBV24-1, with TRBD2 matching over 12 bases. After removal of 0 bases from V and 2 bases from J, the junction contained 10 bases not matched to a gene. Germline CDR1 reads KGHDR; CDR2 reads SFDVKD. The CDR3 totals 19 residues. DNA for the CDR3: TGTGCCACCAGTGATTTGAGGCTAGCGGGAGGGCCTGAAACCTACGAGCAGTACTTC. It specifies CATSDLRLAGGPETYEQYF.

The chain combines TRBV9 with TRBJ1-4, with D tentatively TRBD1 (6 bases). The CDR3 extends over 14 amino acids. Germline assignment: CDR1 SGDLS and CDR2 YYNGEE. Trimming shortened V by 4 bases and J by 5 bases, and 12 bases separated the two germline ends. The CDR3 DNA reads TGTGCCAGCAGCCTCGGACAGAGAAATGAAAAACTGTTTTTT. Translation: CASSLGQRNEKLFF.

V gene TRBV19 combines with J gene TRBJ1-1; 7 bases are shared with TRBD1. Germline V gene sequence: CDR1 LNHDA, CDR2 SQIVND (reference sequence). V was clipped by 7 bases and J by 0 bases; unmatched bases: 5. The CDR3 has 14 amino acids. The CDR3 region has the DNA TGTGCCAGTACCATGGGACAGATGAACACTGAAGCTTTCTTT. The encoded protein is CASTMGQMNTEAFF. The full variable domain, its missing parts supplied by reference TRBV19 and TRBJ1-1, is DGGITQSPKYLFRKEGQNVTLSCEQNLNHDAMYWYRQDPGQGLRLIYYSQIVNDFQKGDIAEGYSVSREKKESFPLTVTSAQKNPTAFYLCASTMGQMNTEAFFGQGTRLTVV.

The gene calls are TRBV11-2 and TRBJ2-5; D possibly corresponds to TRBD1 (6 bases). In germline, CDR1 is SGHAT, CDR2 FQNNGV. Trimming shortened V by 0 bases and J by 5 bases, and 13 bases separated the two germline ends. The CDR3 is made up of 15 amino acids. The CDR3 is CASSLDSGHSETQYF. For the CDR3, the DNA is TGTGCCAGCAGCTTAGATTCGGGACATTCGGAGACCCAGTACTTC.

This clone was counted between two and nine times. V gene TRBV27 combines with J gene TRBJ2-2; TRBD2 matches at 13 bases. Germline V CDR1 and CDR2: MNHEY, SMNVEV (reference sequence). V was clipped by 3 bases and J by 7 bases; unmatched bases: 11. The CDR3 consists of 18 residues. The DNA for the CDR3 is TGTGCCAGCAGTTTGGCCCTCCGGACTAGCGGGAGTAGCGGGGAGCTGTTTTTT. It translates to CASSLALRTSGSSGELFF.

The table lists this clone with a count of one. The chain carries TRBV19 and TRBJ1-4; the match to TRBD1 covers 11 bases. Germline assignment: CDR1 LNHDA and CDR2 SQIVND (reference sequence). The ends lost 5 bases at V and 4 bases at J; junction bases unmatched: 9. This CDR3 has 17 amino acids. This chain's CDR3 is CASSSDRGQEVNEKLFF. CDR3 sequence (DNA): TGTGCCAGTAGTTCGGACAGGGGGCAGGAGGTTAATGAAAAACTGTTTTTT.

This chain joins TRBV9 and TRBJ1-2; possible D gene TRBD1, 6 bases. This CDR3 contains 14 residues. Trimming left V 3 bases short and J 6 bases short, with 15 bases between. CDR1 SGDLS and CDR2 YYNGEE come from the germline V gene. CDR3 DNA sequence: TGTGCCAGCAGCGAACAGGGCGTAAGGGATGGCTACACCTTC. Translating gives CASSEQGVRDGYTF.

The chain links TRBV11-3 to TRBJ2-1, with 12 positions matching TRBD2. The germline V gene encodes CDR1 SGHNT and CDR2 YENEEA. Trimming took 1 base from V and 5 from J; bases not matched to a gene: 9. The CDR3 is made up of 18 amino acids. The CDR3 loop reads CASSLGRGRTSGNNEQFF. The CDR3 DNA reads TGTGCCAGCAGCTTAGGACGAGGTCGGACTAGCGGGAACAATGAGCAGTTCTTC.

This chain links TRBV7-8 with TRBJ1-3, with TRBD1 identical over 7 bases. V trimming: 3 bases; J trimming: 5 bases; junction bases outside the gene matches: 10. CDR1 and CDR2 (germline): SGHVS, FQNEAQ. CDR3 length: 16 residues. The CDR3 spells CASSFLKGQERNTIYF. The CDR3 region has the DNA TGTGCCAGCAGCTTTTTGAAAGGACAGGAGAGAAACACCATATATTTT. Complete variable domain (other parts from reference TRBV7-8 and TRBJ1-3): GAGVSQSPRYKVAKRGQDVALRCDPISGHVSLFWYQQALGQGPEFLTYFQNEAQLDKSGLPSDRFFAERPEGSVSTLKIQRTQQEDSAVYLCASSFLKGQERNTIYFGEGSWLTVV.

This clone was observed a few times. The chain has TRBV4-3 and TRBJ2-3, with TRBD2 matching over 8 bases. The germline CDR1 and CDR2 sequences are LGHNA and YSLEER. The CDR3 consists of 16 residues. The V and J ends lost 4 bases and 0 bases, in that order; junction bases with no gene match: 6. CDR3: CASSLGRGGSTDTQYF. In DNA, the CDR3 is TGCGCCAGCAGCCTTGGTCGGGGGGGGAGCACAGATACGCAGTATTTT.

The chain couples TRBV5-1 to TRBJ2-1, with TRBD2 identical over 10 bases. Trimming at V came to 2 bases and at J to 0 bases, leaving 14 bases not matched to a gene. The CDR3 totals 20 residues. CDR1 and CDR2 from the germline V gene are SGHRS and YFSETQ. CDR3 sequence reads: CASSFRGSGRDGSSYNEQFF. CDR3 coding DNA: TGCGCCAGCAGCTTCCGAGGAAGCGGGAGGGACGGCAGCTCCTACAATGAGCAGTTCTTC.

The V call is TRBV28, the J call TRBJ2-7, with a weak D call TRBD2 (5 bases). This CDR3 is 12 amino acids long. Trimming took off 2 bases at V and 6 bases at J, with 8 bases between the two ends. Germline loops: CDR1 MDHEN, CDR2 SYDVKM. The CDR3 bases are TGTGCCAGCAGTTTACGGGAAGTCGAGCAGTACTTC. Amino acids: CASSLREVEQYF.

V and J are TRBV5-4 and TRBJ1-1, with D unclear. This CDR3 has 16 amino acids. Germline V lookup: CDR1 SGHNT, CDR2 YYREEE (reference sequence). Trimming removed 4 bases at V and 7 bases at J, with 23 bases between. The CDR3, as DNA: TGTGCCAGCAGCCACAAATCTTCACGATTTACAGATGAAGCTTTCTTT. Amino acids: CASSHKSSRFTDEAFF.

The sample holds a few counts of this clone. The CDR3 here is CATRLTGGDYGYTF. The CDR3 region has the DNA TGTGCCACACGTCTTACGGGGGGTGACTATGGCTACACCTTC. This chain joins TRBV6-4 and TRBJ1-2; tentatively, D is TRBD1 (5 bases). CDR3 size: 14 residues. V lost 10 bases and J lost 3, with 18 bases in between. Germline V gene sequence: CDR1 MRHNA, CDR2 SNTAGT.

The V gene is TRBV25-1, the J gene TRBJ2-5; 13 bases agree with TRBD2. CDR3 size: 18 residues. Germline V gene sequence: CDR1 MGHDK, CDR2 SYGVNS. Trimming cost V 6 bases and J 5 bases; bases outside gene matches: 15. The CDR3 DNA reads TGTGCCAGCAGCAACTCCGGGACTAGCGGGACGAGCGGCGAGACCCAGTACTTC. Translation gives CASSNSGTSGTSGETQYF.

The chain links TRBV7-9 to TRBJ2-5, with D perhaps TRBD2 (5 bases). Trimming took off 3 bases at V and 5 bases at J, with 16 bases between the two ends. Germline V gene data show CDR1 as SEHNR and CDR2 as FQNEAQ (reference sequence). The CDR3 covers 15 residues. The CDR3 protein is CASSFPGGSQETQYF. CDR3 nucleotides: TGTGCCAGCAGCTTTCCTGGCGGGTCGCAGGAGACCCAGTACTTC.

The chain uses TRBV28 and TRBJ2-1, with 12 bases aligning to TRBD2. This CDR3 has 16 residues. Losses at the gene ends were 5 bases for V and 9 bases for J; bases not matched to a gene: 11. Germline loops: CDR1 MDHEN, CDR2 SYDVKM. The chain's CDR3 is CASSPLTSGGRGEQFF. Here the CDR3 DNA reads TGTGCCAGCAGTCCACTGACTAGCGGGGGACGAGGTGAGCAGTTCTTC.